The rows below give T cell receptor beta chains drawn from one sample of a study of blood T cells in healthy people across ages. A single record per CDR3 protein comes from TCRdb applying MiXCR to the 5' RACE reads. The sample consists of some 640,000 distinct CDR3 sequences, about half of them appearing once. Sequencing was done on a sample of blood. These receptors originate from a woman aged 55-75 years in good health. Both conserved end residues are part of each CDR3. The D gene is left open where the match is weak. Clone size is given for some rows only: seen once, a few or many times, or a class if the clone is expanded.

TRBD1	.	TRBV5-1	TRBJ1-1	CASSLGQGVMNTEAFF	TGCGCCAGCAGCTTGGGTCAGGGGGTGATGAACACTGAAGCTTTCTTT
.	.	TRBV9	TRBJ1-2	CASSVEVAGAYGYTF	TGTGCCAGCAGCGTAGAAGTGGCAGGAGCATATGGCTACACCTTC
.	.	TRBV20-1	TRBJ2-1	CSARDFRATSYNEQFF	TGCAGTGCTAGAGATTTTCGGGCGACCTCCTACAATGAGCAGTTCTTC
TRBD1	few	TRBV28	TRBJ2-4	CASTTGTALAKNIQYF	TGTGCCAGCACTACCGGGACAGCTCTAGCCAAAAACATTCAGTACTTC
.	.	TRBV28	TRBJ2-4	CASSLAFLAKNIQYF	TGTGCCAGCAGTTTAGCTTTCCTGGCCAAAAACATTCAGTACTTC
.	.	TRBV6-2/TRBV6-3	TRBJ2-7	CASSPVRQQAYEQYF	TGTGCCAGCAGCCCGGTGCGGCAGCAAGCCTACGAGCAGTACTTC
TRBD1	few	TRBV28	TRBJ1-1	CASSSGQGAEAFF	TGTGCCAGCAGCTCCGGACAGGGCGCTGAAGCTTTCTTT
TRBD2	.	TRBV20-1	TRBJ2-7	CSKTGTSSYEQYF	TGCAGTAAAACCGGGACTAGTTCCTACGAGCAGTACTTC
.	.	TRBV6-6	TRBJ2-4	CASSRTGQTTKQYF	TGTGCCAGCAGTCGGACTGGGCAAACGACGAAGCAGTACTTC
.	.	TRBV18	TRBJ2-3	CASSGAGTDTQYF	TGTGCCAGCTCAGGGGCGGGCACAGATACGCAGTATTTT
.	.	TRBV9	TRBJ2-3	CASSAGTPSTDTQYF	TGTGCCAGCAGCGCCGGGACGCCTAGCACAGATACGCAGTATTTT
.	few	TRBV28	TRBJ2-7	CASSLEQNYEQYF	TGTGCCAGCAGTTTAGAGCAGAACTACGAGCAGTACTTC
.	few	TRBV21-1	TRBJ2-4	CASSVLGRGNIQYF	TGTGCCAGCAGCGTGCTAGGGCGCGGAAACATTCAGTACTTC
.	.	TRBV28	TRBJ1-6	CASLLSGDGSPLHF	TGTGCCAGCTTACTTTCAGGGGACGGTTCACCCCTCCACTTT
.	.	TRBV9	TRBJ2-5	CASSVGGQEGTQYF	TGTGCCAGCAGCGTAGGCGGACAGGAGGGGACCCAGTACTTC
.	.	TRBV7-9	TRBJ2-1	CASSSAGHEQFF	TGTGCCAGCAGCTCGGCGGGGCATGAGCAGTTCTTC
.	.	TRBV11-2	TRBJ2-7	CASSLEEGDVYEQYF	TGTGCCAGCAGCTTAGAGGAGGGAGACGTCTACGAGCAGTACTTC
TRBD2	.	TRBV20-1	TRBJ2-1	CSANPGGPFETQFF	TGTAGTGCGAACCCGGGGGGACCTTTCGAGACCCAGTTCTTC
.	.	TRBV16	TRBJ2-5	CASSHGTPGGQETQYF	TGTGCCAGCAGCCACGGGACTCCTGGGGGTCAAGAGACCCAGTACTTC
TRBD2	.	TRBV10-3	TRBJ2-7	CAISVREREVTYEQYF	TGTGCCATCAGTGTAAGGGAGCGGGAGGTCACCTACGAGCAGTACTTC
TRBD1	.	TRBV7-2	TRBJ1-2	CASSIQGYGCTF	TGTGCCAGCAGCATACAGGGGTATGGCTGCACCTTC
.	many	TRBV7-2	TRBJ2-7	CASSVAYEQYF	TGTGCCAGCAGCGTGGCGTACGAGCAGTACTTC
TRBD1	.	TRBV24-1	TRBJ2-1	CATSDPQGTGGRDEQFF	TGTGCCACCAGTGATCCGCAGGGGACAGGGGGCAGAGATGAGCAGTTCTTC
TRBD1	many	TRBV28	TRBJ2-7	CASSFGQGSTYEQYF	TGTGCCAGCAGTTTTGGACAGGGTAGTACCTACGAGCAGTACTTC
.	.	TRBV29-1	TRBJ1-1	CSVDPGQKEAFF	TGCAGCGTTGATCCCGGACAGAAAGAAGCTTTCTTT
TRBD2	.	TRBV4-1	TRBJ2-7	CASSQELAGGYEQYF	TGCGCCAGCAGCCAAGAACTAGCGGGAGGCTACGAGCAGTACTTC
.	.	TRBV2	TRBJ1-6	CASSVSQNSPLHF	TGTGCCAGCAGTGTAAGCCAGAATTCACCCCTCCACTTT
.	.	TRBV7-2	TRBJ2-5	CASSLRLGRQYF	TGTGCCAGCAGCTTAAGACTTGGGCGGCAGTACTTC
TRBD2	few	TRBV20-1	TRBJ2-5	CSASTLAGGGETQYF	TGCAGTGCTAGTACCCTAGCGGGAGGTGGTGAGACCCAGTACTTC
.	.	TRBV12-3/TRBV12-4	TRBJ1-6	CVSSFRGRNSPLHF	TGTGTCAGCAGTTTCAGGGGAAGAAATTCACCCCTCCACTTT
TRBD1	few	TRBV27	TRBJ2-7	CASTMRTGGDEQYF	TGTGCCAGCACCATGAGGACAGGGGGCGACGAGCAGTACTTC
.	few	TRBV20-1	TRBJ2-1	CSAGPGTEQFF	TGCAGTGCGGGTCCAGGCACTGAGCAGTTCTTC
.	.	TRBV3-1	TRBJ2-7	CASSPYGAYEQYF	TGTGCCAGCAGCCCCTACGGGGCTTACGAGCAGTACTTC
.	.	TRBV20-1	TRBJ2-4	CSARFAVGKNIQYF	TGCAGTGCTAGGTTCGCGGTTGGCAAAAACATTCAGTACTTC